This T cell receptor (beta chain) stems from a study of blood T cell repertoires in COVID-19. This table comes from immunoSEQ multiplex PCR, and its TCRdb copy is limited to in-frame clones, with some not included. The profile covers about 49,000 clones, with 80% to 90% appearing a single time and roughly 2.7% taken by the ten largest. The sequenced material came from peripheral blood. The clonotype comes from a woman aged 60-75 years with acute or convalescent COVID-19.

The DNA of the CDR3 is TGTGCCAGCAGCAAAGGGGGTACAGGGGTGGGTGTAATTAGTTCCTACAATGAGCAGTTCTTC. This gives the protein CASSKGGTGVGVISSYNEQFF. This chain uses TRBV7-8 with TRBJ2-1; 7 bases fit TRBD1. Germline V gene data show CDR1 as SGHVS and CDR2 as FQNEAQ. The CDR3 extends over 21 amino acids. Trimming cost V 5 bases and J 1 base; bases outside gene matches: 23.